This T cell receptor (beta chain) was identified during a study of T cell responses to AZD1222 COVID-19 vaccine. General study points: Just a handful of AZD1222 recipients were seropositive at baseline. Across spike, vaccine-associated CD4 TCRs were found, dominant at 160-218 and 743-854.

Germline V gene lookup returns CDR1 SGHRS and CDR2 YFSETQ. The CDR3 contains 17 residues. The V gene end was trimmed by 2 bases and the J gene end by 7 bases; junction bases not matched to a gene: 8. Repertoires were generated with immunoSEQ multiplex PCR, while TCRdb's copy carries only in-frame clones and drops some. The sample contains 200,000 to 250,000 clones, under 95% of which appear only once. As to this clone: Its antigen is unknown.

This TCR came from an adult in good health. The chain uses TRBV5-1 and TRBJ2-1, with TRBD2 matching over 14 bases. This material consisted of peripheral blood, taken on day 0 of MenACWY control vaccination. The CDR3 coding sequence is TGCGCCAGCAGCTTAACCCCAAGACTAGCGGGGGGGAATGAGCAGTTCTTC. It yields the protein CASSLTPRLAGGNEQFF.